This entry is about one T cell receptor beta chain. The sample comes from a study of blood T cell repertoires in COVID-19. At the level of the study: Acute and convalescent COVID-19 samples came from the United States, Italy and Spain.

Grouping used clinical history reported by participants in a survey and questionnaire. The CDR3 is made up of 16 amino acids. In germline, CDR1 is SGHDT, CDR2 YYEEEE. Trimming removed 4 bases from V and 0 bases from J, with 11 bases in between. In the original analysis: Nucleated cell number was recorded as an estimate derived from reference gene primer amplification. Clones were read by immunoSEQ multiplex PCR, and TCRdb kept only the in-frame ones, dropping some. That table furnishes V, J and clone size, whereas the DNA furnished D and trimming. The sample contains over 250,000 clones, approximately 86% of which appear only once.

The rearrangement joins TRBV5-6 to TRBJ1-6, with no clear D. The TCR comes from a woman younger than 35 who had recovered from COVID-19. Sequenced input: PBMCs or T cells enriched from blood (not recorded which). The CDR3 nucleotides read TGTGCCAGCAGCGTGGACGGGAGCTCCTATAATTCACCCCTCCACTTT. The encoded protein is CASSVDGSSYNSPLHF.